This T cell receptor (beta chain) was recovered during a study of long-term antiretroviral therapy in people with HIV. This CDR3 is built from 14 residues. Trimming removed 4 bases from V and 3 bases from J, with 12 bases in between. Germline lookup yields CDR1 SGHDT and CDR2 YYEEEE. Assay version v3.0 of immunoSEQ was used, and it was run at survey level. This table comes from immunoSEQ multiplex PCR, and its TCRdb copy is limited to in-frame clones, with some not included. The repertoire has tens of thousands of clones, 85% to 95% of them found once; the top ten carry 9% to 10%. Only United States sites treated participants with HIV.

V is TRBV5-6 and J is TRBJ2-3, with D perhaps matching TRBD2 (5 bases). This clonotype was sampled from a woman aged 40 to 49 with HIV. The sequenced sample was unsorted PBMCs, obtained 7.6 years after starting antiretroviral therapy. CDR3 sequence reads: CASSPVRGTDTQYF. As DNA, the CDR3 is TGTGCCAGCAGCCCAGTCCGGGGAACAGATACGCAGTATTTT.